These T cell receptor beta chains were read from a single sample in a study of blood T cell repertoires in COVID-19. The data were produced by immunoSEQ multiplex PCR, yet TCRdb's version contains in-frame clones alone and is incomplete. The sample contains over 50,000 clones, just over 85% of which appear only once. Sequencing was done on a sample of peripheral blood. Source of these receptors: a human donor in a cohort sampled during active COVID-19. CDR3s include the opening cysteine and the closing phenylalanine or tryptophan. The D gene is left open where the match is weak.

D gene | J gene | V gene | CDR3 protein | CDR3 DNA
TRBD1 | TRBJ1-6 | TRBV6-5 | CASNFGQGRSPLHF | TGTGCCAGCAACTTTGGACAGGGACGTTCACCCCTCCACTTT
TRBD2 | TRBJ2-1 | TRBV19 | CASQPGRPGLAEGGSYNEQFF | TGTGCCAGTCAACCGGGACGGCCGGGACTAGCGGAGGGGGGCTCCTACAATGAGCAGTTCTTC
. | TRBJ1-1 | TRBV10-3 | CAISEAERNTEAFF | TGTGCCATCAGTGAGGCAGAAAGGAACACTGAAGCTTTCTTT
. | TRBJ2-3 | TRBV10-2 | CASSPPGTSTDTQYF | TGCGCCAGCAGTCCTCCCGGGACTAGCACAGATACGCAGTATTTT
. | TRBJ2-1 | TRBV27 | CASSRRVGAGGFF | TGTGCCAGCAGTCGAAGGGTGGGGGCTGGCGGGTTCTTC
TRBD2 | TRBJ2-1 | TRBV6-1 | CASSTTSGSGNEQFF | TGTGCCAGCAGTACGACTAGCGGGAGCGGCAATGAGCAGTTCTTC
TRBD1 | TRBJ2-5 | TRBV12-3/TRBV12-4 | CATKGQLQETQYF | TGTGCCACCAAGGGACAGCTCCAAGAGACCCAGTACTTC
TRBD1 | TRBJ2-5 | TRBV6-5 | CASTRTGGSQETQYF | TGTGCCAGCACCAGGACAGGGGGCAGCCAAGAGACCCAGTACTTC
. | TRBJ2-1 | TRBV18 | CASSRRAGNEQFF | TGTGCCAGCTCACGGAGAGCTGGCAATGAGCAGTTCTTC
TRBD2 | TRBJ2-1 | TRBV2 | CASSETSGGVKGQFF | TGTGCCAGCAGTGAGACTAGCGGGGGGGTTAAGGGGCAGTTCTTC